One and the same sample provided the 22 T cell receptor beta chains below, sequenced in a study of metastatic and nonmetastatic thyroid tumors. TCRdb reprocessed the PCR reads via MiXCR. This sample yields 25,000 to 35,000 clones, of which just under 25% are seen a single time; 9% to 10% belongs to the top ten. All patients reached thyroid surgery having received no treatment beforehand. Sequencing input: blood. The source of these receptors is a female donor with papillary thyroid cancer or a benign thyroid nodule (not recorded which). Some clones in this sample may be carry-over from other donors' samples.

V usage is TRBV4-1 and J usage is TRBJ2-5, with D uncertain. The V gene's germline CDR1 is MGHRA and CDR2 YSYEKL. There are 14 residues in the CDR3. The V end was cut by 4 bases, the J end by 3 bases, with 12 bases between. The CDR3 DNA sequence: TGCGCCAGCAGCCTTGACCCGGTAAAAGAGACCCAGTACTTC. Translated: CASSLDPVKETQYF.

This clone was found many times. V gene TRBV14 combines with J gene TRBJ1-1; perhaps TRBD1 as D (6 bases). V dropped 1 base and J dropped 8 bases, with 20 bases sitting between them. This CDR3 spans 16 amino acids. Germline V gene data show CDR1 as SGHDN and CDR2 as FVKESK. The CDR3 loop reads CASSQGFRFRGAEAFF. As DNA, the CDR3 is TGTGCCAGCAGCCAAGGTTTTCGGTTCCGGGGGGCCGAAGCTTTCTTT.

This clone ranks as medium-sized. The V gene is TRBV28, the J gene TRBJ2-5; 11 positions agree with TRBD2. V was clipped by 5 bases and J by 3 bases; unmatched bases: 8. In germline, CDR1 is MDHEN, CDR2 SYDVKM. This CDR3 region has 16 residues. CDR3 bases: TGTGCCAGCAGTCCCCGTCGTAGCGGGAGGGAAGAGACCCAGTACTTC. Protein: CASSPRRSGREETQYF.

This clone has a count of ten or more. The chain carries TRBV27 and TRBJ2-1, with TRBD2 identical over 11 bases. The CDR3 totals 16 residues. CDR1 is MNHEY, CDR2 SMNVEV, per germline (reference sequence). The ends lost 6 bases at V and 5 bases at J; junction bases unmatched: 9. CDR3 in DNA: TGTGCCAGCAGGCGACGGGGGACTAGCGGTGACAATGAGCAGTTCTTC. It translates to CASRRRGTSGDNEQFF.

The gene calls are TRBV20-1 and TRBJ2-7; TRBD1 matches 7 bases. This CDR3 has 13 amino acids. Germline V gene lookup returns CDR1 DFQATT and CDR2 SNEGSKA (reference sequence). With 3 bases clipped from V and 7 bases from J, the junction kept 9 bases outside the gene matches. The CDR3: CSASPQGVGEQYF. CDR3 in DNA: TGCAGTGCTAGCCCTCAGGGGGTGGGGGAGCAGTACTTC.

The V and J genes are TRBV27 and TRBJ2-7, with TRBD2 identical over 14 bases. Germline V CDR1 and CDR2: MNHEY, SMNVEV (reference sequence). The CDR3 is made up of 15 amino acids. V dropped 5 bases and J dropped 7; count of bases not matched to a gene: 7. The CDR3 loop reads CASSKGLAGGGEQYF. In nucleotides, the CDR3 is TGTGCCAGCAGTAAAGGACTAGCGGGAGGTGGTGAGCAGTACTTC.

The gene calls are TRBV11-2 and TRBJ1-6; no clear D gene. Germline V lookup: CDR1 SGHAT, CDR2 FQNNGV. The CDR3 covers 14 residues. Trimming removed 6 bases at V and 11 bases at J, with 17 bases between. CDR3: CASSSTASGAPLHF. As DNA, the CDR3 is TGTGCCAGCAGTTCCACAGCGTCCGGTGCACCCCTCCACTTT.

By sample fraction, this clone is medium-sized. The rearrangement joins TRBV6-1 to TRBJ2-7, with TRBD2 identical over 12 bases. V dropped 6 bases and J dropped 0; count of bases not matched to a gene: 9. The CDR3 totals 17 residues. The germline V gene has CDR1 MNHNS and CDR2 SASEGT. The CDR3 coding sequence is TGTGCCAGCAGACCCGGGACTAGCGGGTGGAACTCCTACGAGCAGTACTTC. Translation: CASRPGTSGWNSYEQYF.

This clone came up once. The chain couples TRBV20-1 to TRBJ2-5, with D tentatively TRBD2 (7 bases). Germline CDR1 and CDR2: DFQATT and SNEGSKA (reference sequence). The CDR3 sequence is 14 residues long. V shed 2 bases and J shed 4 bases, with 14 bases lying between them. The DNA of the CDR3 is TGCAGTGCTAGACCGGGGGGAGGGGGAGAGACCCAGTACTTC. As protein: CSARPGGGGETQYF.

This clone was seen repeatedly, ten times or more. The CDR3 coding sequence is TGTGCCAGCAGGACCCGGGAGGTGGTCCGGGAGCCCCAGCATTTT. Amino acid sequence: CASRTREVVREPQHF. The J gene is TRBJ1-5, the V gene TRBV28, with unresolved D. The germline V and J ends were trimmed by 6 bases and 8 bases, with 20 bases remaining between them. The CDR3 consists of 15 residues. Germline V lookup: CDR1 MDHEN, CDR2 SYDVKM.

This clone has ten or more counts. V gene TRBV11-2 combines with J gene TRBJ2-1; 9 nucleotides line up with TRBD1. The CDR3 runs to 14 residues. V lost 7 bases to trimming and J lost 6 bases; unmatched junction nucleotides: 7. Per the germline V gene, CDR1 is SGHAT and CDR2 is FQNNGV. CDR3 coding DNA: TGTGCCAGCAAGCCGGGACAGGGCGTCAATGAGCAGTTCTTC. Translated, it gives CASKPGQGVNEQFF.

The sample holds many counts of this clone. The V gene is TRBV19, the J gene TRBJ2-1, with 10 bases identical to TRBD2. This CDR3 spans 16 amino acids. Germline CDR1 reads LNHDA; CDR2 reads SQIVND (reference sequence). Trimming cost V 1 base and J 9 bases; bases outside gene matches: 9. Written as DNA, the CDR3 is TGTGCCAGTAGTATAGGGCCTAGCGGGAGAGGTGGTGAGCAGTTCTTC. Translation: CASSIGPSGRGGEQFF.

The chain combines TRBV20-1 with TRBJ1-1, with no clear D. The germline V gene encodes CDR1 DFQATT and CDR2 SNEGSKA (reference sequence). The V end was cut by 6 bases, the J end by 1 base, with 18 bases between. The CDR3 contains 15 residues. CDR3 protein: CSAHTHMTGNTEAFF. The CDR3 DNA reads as TGCAGTGCGCACACACACATGACCGGGAACACTGAAGCTTTCTTT.

This clone was seen many times. This chain joins TRBV4-2 and TRBJ2-4; 9 bases align to TRBD1. The J segment lost 6 bases and the V segment lost 0 bases, leaving 3 bases of the junction unmatched. The germline gives CDR1 LGHNA, CDR2 YNFKEQ. CDR3 length equals 15 residues. The CDR3 sequence is CASSQDGTGTNIQYF. For the CDR3, the DNA is TGTGCCAGCAGCCAAGATGGGACAGGGACAAACATTCAGTACTTC.

This clone showed up just a few times. Possible read error: a much larger clone is one base away. The sample has other DNA sequences that encode this CDR3 too. The rearrangement uses TRBV15 and TRBJ1-2, with a tentative D call TRBD1 (5 bases). CDR3 length: 13 amino acids. Deletions cut 6 bases from V and 7 bases from J, with 15 bases between. Germline loops: CDR1 LNHNV, CDR2 YYDKDF (reference sequence). The CDR3 nucleotides are TGTGCCACCAGGTGGGCAGGGAGGACTGGCTACACCTTC. The encoded protein is CATRWAGRTGYTF.

This clone was observed at least ten times. This rearrangement joins TRBV5-1 to TRBJ2-1; no definite D call. V lost 2 bases and J 8 bases, leaving 8 bases between the germline ends. Germline V gene lookup returns CDR1 SGHRS and CDR2 YFSETQ. CDR3 size: 12 residues. In DNA form, the CDR3 reads TGCGCCAGCAGCTTAAGAGTAGATGAGCAGTTCTTC. It specifies CASSLRVDEQFF.

This clone appeared many times. The V and J genes are TRBV28 and TRBJ2-7, with D possibly matching TRBD2 (5 bases). CDR1 MDHEN and CDR2 SYDVKM come from the germline V gene. V was shortened by 5 bases and J by 4 bases, with 21 bases between the two germline ends. The length of the CDR3 is 16 residues. The CDR3 protein is CASSPRRLTTGYEQYF. CDR3 coding DNA: TGTGCCAGCAGTCCCCGTAGACTTACAACGGGGTACGAGCAGTACTTC.

This clone was observed many times. This chain joins TRBV5-1 and TRBJ1-6; the D gene is possibly TRBD1 (5 bases). With 0 bases removed from V and 7 bases from J, the gap between germline ends came to 23 bases. The CDR3 loop spans 19 amino acids. Germline V gene data show CDR1 as SGHRS and CDR2 as YFSETQ. In DNA, the CDR3 is TGCGCCAGCAGCTTGGGGCAGGGAGTCGTGACGGGGAAGAATTCACCCCTCCACTTT. Translated, it gives CASSLGQGVVTGKNSPLHF.

This clone was picked up many times. The chain combines TRBV2 with TRBJ1-3; 7 bases fit TRBD1. CDR1 is SNHLY, CDR2 FYNNEI, per germline. Trimming at V came to 9 bases and at J to 0 bases, leaving 5 bases not matched to a gene. This CDR3 has 14 residues. CDR3 nucleotide sequence: TGTGCCAGAAATACAGGGGACTCTGGAAACACCATATATTTT. Encoded protein: CARNTGDSGNTIYF.

This clone has at least ten counts. V usage is TRBV3-1 and J usage is TRBJ2-7, with TRBD2 matching over 7 bases. V lost 3 bases and J lost 3; bases outside the gene matches: 8. Germline loops: CDR1 LGHDT, CDR2 YNNKEL (reference sequence). There are 15 residues in the CDR3. The CDR3 loop is CASSQDLREFYEQYF. Written as DNA, the CDR3 is TGTGCCAGCAGCCAGGACCTGCGGGAGTTCTACGAGCAGTACTTC.

This clone showed up many times. The chain is built from TRBV6-1 and TRBJ2-5, with 8 bases lining up with TRBD2. CDR1 and CDR2 (germline): MNHNS, SASEGT. This CDR3 comprises 15 residues. V dropped 8 bases and J dropped 5; count of bases not matched to a gene: 13. CDR3: CASGAESGSRETQYF. As DNA, the CDR3 is TGTGCCAGCGGAGCAGAGAGCGGGAGTCGTGAGACCCAGTACTTC.

The table lists this clone with many counts. The chain has TRBV20-1 and TRBJ2-4, with 8 bases that match TRBD2. The CDR3 extends over 16 amino acids. The ends lost 6 bases at V and 0 bases at J; junction bases unmatched: 10. Germline-derived CDR1 and CDR2 are DFQATT and SNEGSKA (reference sequence). CDR3 protein: CSAGTSDVLAKNIQYF. For the CDR3, the DNA is TGCAGTGCGGGGACTAGTGATGTACTAGCCAAAAACATTCAGTACTTC.